One and the same sample provided the 2 T cell receptor beta chains below, sequenced in a study of PD-L1 blockade in urothelial cancer. The method was immunoSEQ multiplex PCR; TCRdb's version includes in-frame clones alone and lacks a portion of them. The profile shows fewer than 50,000 clones, 75% to 90% of them singletons. The sample's time point: peripheral blood 6 weeks after treatment start. The sequences come from PBMCs, collected around atezolizumab (anti-PD-L1) treatment. These receptor sequences come from a man aged 60-69 years with urothelial cancer.

The rearrangement links TRBV19 to TRBJ2-2, with D uncertain. This CDR3 contains 14 residues. V was cut by 1 base and J by 2 bases, with 5 bases left in between. Germline CDR1 LNHDA, CDR2 SQIVND (reference sequence). Here the CDR3 DNA reads TGTGCCAGTAGTATAGTTATCAACACCGGGGAGCTGTTTTTT. This codes for CASSIVINTGELFF.

V gene TRBV5-1 combines with J gene TRBJ2-5; D unresolved. Germline V gene lookup returns CDR1 SGHRS and CDR2 YFSETQ. V lost 4 bases and J 5 bases, leaving 6 bases between the germline ends. The CDR3 sequence is 11 residues long. CDR3 coding DNA: TGCGCCAGCAGCGATCGGGAGACCCAGTACTTC. This encodes CASSDRETQYF. The complete variable domain, with remaining parts taken from reference TRBV5-1 and TRBJ2-5, reads KAGVTQTPRYLIKTRGQQVTLSCSPISGHRSVSWYQQTPGQGLQFLFEYFSETQRNKGNFPGRFSGRQFSNSRSEMNVSTLELGDSALYLCASSDRETQYFGPGTRLLVL.